The 25 T cell receptor beta chains below all came from one sample that was sequenced in a study of cytomegalovirus exposure and HLA in healthy donors. The PCR contained 60 Vbeta and 13 Jbeta primers. This table comes from immunoSEQ multiplex PCR, and its TCRdb copy is limited to in-frame clones, with some not included. The sample yields under 300,000 clones, just over 70% seen once. Source material: PBMCs. Receptor source: a female donor in good health and CMV-seronegative.

The chain couples TRBV2 to TRBJ2-2, with D possibly TRBD1 on 5 matching bases. Germline loops: CDR1 SNHLY, CDR2 FYNNEI. V was trimmed by 8 bases and J by 3 bases, leaving 16 bases between them. CDR3 length: 15 amino acids. The CDR3 reads CASSPTDSYTGELFF. The CDR3, as DNA: TGTGCCAGCTCCCCTACTGACAGTTACACCGGGGAGCTGTTTTTT.

The genes are TRBV6-1 and TRBJ1-1, with D perhaps matching TRBD1 (5 bases). Looked up from germline, CDR1 is MNHNS and CDR2 is SASEGT. This CDR3 comprises 13 residues. Trimming shortened V by 10 bases and J by 1 base, and 13 bases separated the two germline ends. CDR3 protein: CAIRAGRNTEAFF. In DNA, the CDR3 is TGTGCCATCAGGGCGGGTAGGAACACTGAAGCTTTCTTT.

The CDR3 region has the DNA TGTGCCAGCAGCAGGCCCAATAGGGGAGGAAGCTACGAGCAGTACTTC. Translating gives CASSRPNRGGSYEQYF. V usage is TRBV5-4 and J usage is TRBJ2-7; weak D call: TRBD2 (6 bases). Germline V lookup: CDR1 SGHNT, CDR2 YYREEE (reference sequence). This CDR3 has 16 amino acids. The ends were cut back, 4 bases at V and 3 bases at J, with 20 bases in the middle.

The chain uses TRBV25-1 and TRBJ1-6; tentatively, D is TRBD1 (5 bases). V was shortened by 8 bases and J by 6 bases, with 14 bases between the two germline ends. CDR3 length: 14 residues. Germline loops: CDR1 MGHDK, CDR2 SYGVNS. CDR3 sequence (DNA): TGTGCCAGCGGACCAGGGTGGCGTAATTCACCCCTCCACTTT. This codes for CASGPGWRNSPLHF.

The V call is TRBV5-4, the J call TRBJ2-4; 12 nucleotides agree with TRBD2. Unmatched junction bases numbered 4, after V lost 3 bases and J lost 0 bases. Per germline, CDR1 SGHNT and CDR2 YYREEE (reference sequence). The CDR3 is made up of 17 amino acids. The CDR3 nucleotides are TGTGCCAGCAGCTCCCCGGGACTAGCGGGAGCCAAAAACATTCAGTACTTC. Translated: CASSSPGLAGAKNIQYF.

This clone came up a few times. This chain uses TRBV11-3 with TRBJ1-1; D is undetermined. This CDR3 spans 11 amino acids. CDR1 is SGHNT, CDR2 YENEEA, per germline. V was cut by 10 bases and J by 6 bases, with 12 bases left in between. CDR3 in amino acids: CATRAGAEAFF. CDR3 DNA: TGTGCCACCAGAGCGGGCGCTGAAGCTTTCTTT.

This clone was observed a handful of times. V is TRBV7-2 and J is TRBJ2-7; perhaps TRBD1 as D (5 bases). This CDR3 spans 14 amino acids. Germline CDR1 SGHTA, CDR2 FQGNSA. V lost 3 bases and J lost 0, with 9 bases in between. The DNA for the CDR3 is TGTGCCAGCAGCTTGCAGGGTTCCTCCTACGAGCAGTACTTC. It specifies CASSLQGSSYEQYF.

V gene TRBV7-8 combines with J gene TRBJ1-1; D is possibly TRBD1 (6 bases). This CDR3 comprises 16 residues. With 5 bases removed from V and 7 bases from J, the gap between germline ends came to 23 bases. CDR1 and CDR2 (germline): SGHVS, FQNEAQ. In nucleotides, the CDR3 is TGTGCCAGCAGCCCCTCCCTTATGGGGGGGCGCGATGAAGCTTTCTTT. It yields the protein CASSPSLMGGRDEAFF.

The CDR3 DNA follows: TGTGCCAGCAGCTTAGCAACGGGAGGGCCAGCAGATACGCAGTATTTT. It yields the protein CASSLATGGPADTQYF. The chain employs TRBV11-1 and TRBJ2-3; 8 bases match TRBD2. Germline CDR1 SGHAT, CDR2 FQDESV (reference sequence). J gave up 4 bases and V 0 bases, and 6 bases lay outside the gene matches. CDR3 size: 16 residues.

CDR3: CASSRDRSIQYF. The CDR3 nucleotides are TGTGCCAGCAGCCGGGACAGATCCATTCAGTACTTC. J is TRBJ2-4 and V is TRBV28; 7 bases are a match to TRBD1. V lost 6 bases and J lost 9; bases outside the gene matches: 5. This CDR3 is 12 amino acids long. Germline V lookup: CDR1 MDHEN, CDR2 SYDVKM.

This chain uses TRBV18 with TRBJ1-4; D not certain. This CDR3 region has 14 residues. Trimming pared 8 bases from V and 6 bases from J, leaving 16 bases between. Germline CDR1 reads KGHSH; CDR2 reads LQKENI. This CDR3 reads CASTRAGVDEKLFF. The CDR3 nucleotides are TGTGCCAGCACCCGGGCGGGTGTGGATGAAAAACTGTTTTTT.

The V call is TRBV11-3, the J call TRBJ2-1; 7 nucleotides match TRBD1. This CDR3 has 13 amino acids. Germline values: CDR1 SGHNT, CDR2 YENEEA. V trimming: 3 bases; J trimming: 9 bases; junction bases outside the gene matches: 5. The DNA for the CDR3 is TGTGCCAGCAGCTTCGGACAGGTTATTGAGCAGTTCTTC. Translation gives CASSFGQVIEQFF.

In DNA form, the CDR3 reads TGTGCCAGCAGCTCCGGGACTAGCGGGTGGAATGAGCAGTTCTTC. This translates into CASSSGTSGWNEQFF. The chain couples TRBV7-8 to TRBJ2-1; 12 nucleotides line up with TRBD2. The CDR3 runs 15 residues. The V gene's germline CDR1 is SGHVS and CDR2 FQNEAQ. The V segment lost 4 bases and the J segment 7 bases; nucleotides outside the gene matches: 5. The variable domain in full, completed from reference TRBV7-8 and TRBJ2-1, reads GAGVSQSPRYKVAKRGQDVALRCDPISGHVSLFWYQQALGQGPEFLTYFQNEAQLDKSGLPSDRFFAERPEGSVSTLKIQRTQQEDSAVYLCASSSGTSGWNEQFFGPGTRLTVL.

The V and J genes are TRBV27 and TRBJ1-3; D gene ambiguous. The V gene lost 7 bases and the J gene lost 6 bases, with 13 bases spanning the gap. The germline gives CDR1 MNHEY, CDR2 SMNVEV (reference sequence). This CDR3 is built from 13 residues. The CDR3 loop is CASMAAGENTIYF. DNA for the CDR3: TGTGCCAGCATGGCAGCCGGGGAAAACACCATATATTTT.

The V and J genes are TRBV30 and TRBJ2-3; TRBD2 is a possible D gene (6 bases). V shed 1 base and J shed 3 bases, with 11 bases lying between them. This CDR3 has 14 residues. The V gene's germline CDR1 is GTSNPN and CDR2 SVGIG (reference sequence). The CDR3, as DNA: TGTGCCTGGAGTGGGGAGGCTTCTACAGATACGCAGTATTTT. Translated: CAWSGEASTDTQYF.

V is TRBV5-1 and J is TRBJ2-3, with 10 bases that match TRBD2. CDR3 size: 14 residues. Germline V lookup: CDR1 SGHRS, CDR2 YFSETQ. J was trimmed by 14 bases and V by 4 bases; bases with no gene match: 13. The CDR3 nucleotides read TGCGCCAGCAGCCTAACAACCCTAGCGGGAGTAGCGTATTTT. This codes for CASSLTTLAGVAYF.

V gene TRBV5-6 combines with J gene TRBJ2-1; 7 nucleotides agree with TRBD2. Looked up from germline, CDR1 is SGHDT and CDR2 is YYEEEE. The J segment lost 6 bases and the V segment lost 1 base, leaving 7 bases of the junction unmatched. There are 15 residues in the CDR3. Here the CDR3 reads CASSLTTGGSNEQFF. The CDR3 DNA reads TGTGCCAGCAGCTTGACAACGGGAGGAAGCAATGAGCAGTTCTTC.

The genes are TRBV5-1 and TRBJ1-1, with TRBD1 matching 8 bases. The V and J ends lost 4 bases and 4 bases, in that order; junction bases with no gene match: 3. This CDR3 region has 13 residues. In germline, CDR1 is SGHRS, CDR2 YFSETQ. The CDR3 loop reads CASSTRGPTEAFF. CDR3 DNA: TGCGCCAGCAGCACCAGGGGGCCCACTGAAGCTTTCTTT.

V gene TRBV6-5 combines with J gene TRBJ2-7; TRBD1 matches at 9 bases. The V gene end was trimmed by 6 bases and the J gene end by 3 bases; junction bases not matched to a gene: 9. This CDR3 is built from 15 residues. Germline lookup yields CDR1 MNHEY and CDR2 SVGAGI. CDR3 loop: CASRSPGTGIYEQYF. CDR3 bases: TGTGCCAGCAGGAGCCCCGGGACAGGGATCTACGAGCAGTACTTC.

The chain combines TRBV28 with TRBJ2-1; D possibly corresponds to TRBD2 (5 bases). CDR1 is MDHEN and CDR2 is SYDVKM in the germline V gene. Trimming removed 5 bases at V and 8 bases at J, with 19 bases between. The CDR3 is 15 residues long. The CDR3 bases are TGTGCCAGCAGTAGATCCCTTGTGACTAACCATGAGCAGTTCTTC. Its translation: CASSRSLVTNHEQFF.

The CDR3 DNA is TGTGCCAGCTCACAAAGGACAGGGGGCCAAGAGACCCAGTACTTC. Amino acids: CASSQRTGGQETQYF. This chain connects TRBV18 to TRBJ2-5, with 10 positions matching TRBD1. J gave up 1 base and V 4 bases, and 3 bases lay outside the gene matches. Germline lookup yields CDR1 KGHSH and CDR2 LQKENI. This CDR3 has 15 amino acids.

This clone was observed a few times. The chain recombines TRBV9 with TRBJ1-2; D may be TRBD1 (6 bases). Trimming shortened V by 6 bases and J by 4 bases, and 13 bases separated the two germline ends. CDR1 SGDLS and CDR2 YYNGEE come from the germline V gene. The CDR3 runs 13 residues. The CDR3 nucleotides read TGTGCCAGCATCTCGACAGGCATCTATGGCTACACCTTC. Translating it yields CASISTGIYGYTF.

The V gene is TRBV6-5, the J gene TRBJ2-1, with D possibly matching TRBD1 (6 bases). The V end was cut by 2 bases, the J end by 6 bases, with 8 bases between. The CDR3 has 13 amino acids. Germline CDR1 is MNHEY and CDR2 is SVGAGI. The CDR3 DNA sequence: TGTGCCAGCAGTTACGGGACACTCAATGAGCAGTTCTTC. It specifies CASSYGTLNEQFF.

The chain joins TRBV7-9 to TRBJ2-3; D is unclear. V lost 5 bases and J 6 bases, leaving 6 bases between the germline ends. The CDR3 consists of 11 residues. From germline, CDR1 is SEHNR and CDR2 FQNEAQ (reference sequence). This CDR3 reads CASSQSDTQYF. DNA for the CDR3: TGTGCCAGCAGCCAGTCGGATACGCAGTATTTT.

The V gene is TRBV19, the J gene TRBJ2-3; 7 nucleotides match TRBD2. The J segment lost 4 bases and the V segment lost 4 bases, leaving 5 bases of the junction unmatched. There are 14 residues in the CDR3. Germline CDR1 reads LNHDA; CDR2 reads SQIVND (reference sequence). In nucleotides, the CDR3 is TGTGCCAGTAGTAGCGGGAGATACCCAGATACGCAGTATTTT. It specifies CASSSGRYPDTQYF.